This TCR beta chain was recovered during a study of cytotoxic CD8 clonotypes in ibrutinib-treated CLL. About the study: Investigators collected response samples after a median around 12 months of treatment, range 6 to 36. Study-wide points: Public clonotypes were uncommon and contracted or stayed stable on treatment.

Of note for this clone: Its antigen is undetermined.

The V gene's germline CDR1 is SGHTA and CDR2 FQGNSA. CDR3 length: 13 residues. V gave up 3 bases and J gave up 7 bases; unmatched junction bases: 6. Investigators sourced around 1.8 micrograms of genomic DNA from cryopreserved PBMCs for TCR beta libraries. The assay was immunoSEQ multiplex PCR, and TCRdb's table has in-frame clones only and misses some. Found here are fewer than 400,000 clones, 67% of them singletons; the top ten hold around 6.3%. The rearrangement links TRBV7-2 to TRBJ2-7, with TRBD1 matching over 7 bases. The starting material was PBMCs, obtained after 36 months of ibrutinib treatment. This receptor was obtained from a human donor with chronic lymphocytic leukemia. The CDR3 nucleotides read TGTGCCAGCAGCTTGGCAGGGGGTAGTGAGCAGTACTTC. As protein: CASSLAGGSEQYF.